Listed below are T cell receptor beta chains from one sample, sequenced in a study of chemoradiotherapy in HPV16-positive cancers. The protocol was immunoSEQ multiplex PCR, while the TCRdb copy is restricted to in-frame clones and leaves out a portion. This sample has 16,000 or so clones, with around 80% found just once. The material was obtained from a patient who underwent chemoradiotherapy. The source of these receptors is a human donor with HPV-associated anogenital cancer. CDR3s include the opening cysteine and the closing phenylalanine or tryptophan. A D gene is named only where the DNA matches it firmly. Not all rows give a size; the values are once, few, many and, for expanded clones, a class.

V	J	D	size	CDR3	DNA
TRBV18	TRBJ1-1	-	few	CASTGMNTEAFF	TGTGCTTCGACGGGGATGAACACTGAAGCTTTCTTT
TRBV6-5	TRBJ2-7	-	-	CASSYDSYEDEQYF	TGTGCCAGCAGTTACGACAGTTATGAGGACGAGCAGTACTTC
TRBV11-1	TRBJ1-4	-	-	CASSSLPSEQLFF	TGTGCCAGCAGCTCCCTACCCTCCGAGCAACTGTTTTTT
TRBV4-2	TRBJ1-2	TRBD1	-	CASSQGGSGTGHGYTF	TGTGCCAGCAGCCAAGGGGGGTCCGGGACAGGGCATGGCTACACCTTC
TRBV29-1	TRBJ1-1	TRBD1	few	CSVIDRGNTEAFF	TGCAGCGTCATTGACAGGGGCAACACTGAAGCTTTCTTT
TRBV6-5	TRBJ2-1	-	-	CASSRASEQFF	TGTGCCAGCAGTCGTGCCAGTGAGCAGTTCTTC
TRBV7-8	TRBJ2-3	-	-	CASSKKERSTDTQYF	TGTGCCAGCAGCAAGAAGGAGCGCAGCACAGATACGCAGTATTTT
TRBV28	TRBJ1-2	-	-	CASSQGRIPSTNYGYTF	TGTGCCAGCAGCCAGGGACGAATTCCATCAACTAACTATGGCTACACCTTC
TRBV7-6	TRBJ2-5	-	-	CASSRMGGLQETQYF	TGTGCCAGCAGTAGGATGGGGGGCCTTCAAGAGACCCAGTACTTC
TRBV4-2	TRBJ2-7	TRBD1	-	CASSQLVGTGGYEQYF	TGTGCCAGCAGCCAGCTCGTCGGGACAGGGGGCTATGAGCAGTACTTC
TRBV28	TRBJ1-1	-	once	CASSLGGWDTEAFF	TGTGCCAGCAGTTTGGGAGGGTGGGACACTGAAGCTTTCTTT
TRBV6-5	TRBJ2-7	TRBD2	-	CASSIRSGAPYEQYF	TGTGCCAGCAGTATACGAAGCGGGGCCCCCTACGAGCAGTACTTC
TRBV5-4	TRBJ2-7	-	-	CASSGSPAHEQYF	TGTGCCAGCAGCGGGAGCCCGGCCCACGAGCAGTACTTC
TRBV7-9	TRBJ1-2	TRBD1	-	CASSFRGTGVENYGYTF	TGTGCCAGCAGCTTTAGGGGGACAGGGGTGGAGAACTATGGCTACACCTTC
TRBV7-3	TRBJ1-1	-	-	CASSLGPIPNTEAFF	TGTGCCAGCAGCTTAGGCCCAATACCAAACACTGAAGCTTTCTTT
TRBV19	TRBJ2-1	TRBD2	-	CASSGYGTRNNEQFF	TGTGCCAGTAGTGGCTACGGGACTAGGAACAATGAGCAGTTCTTC
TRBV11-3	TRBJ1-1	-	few	CASSLGKNTEAFF	TGTGCCAGCAGCTTAGGCAAGAACACTGAAGCTTTCTTT